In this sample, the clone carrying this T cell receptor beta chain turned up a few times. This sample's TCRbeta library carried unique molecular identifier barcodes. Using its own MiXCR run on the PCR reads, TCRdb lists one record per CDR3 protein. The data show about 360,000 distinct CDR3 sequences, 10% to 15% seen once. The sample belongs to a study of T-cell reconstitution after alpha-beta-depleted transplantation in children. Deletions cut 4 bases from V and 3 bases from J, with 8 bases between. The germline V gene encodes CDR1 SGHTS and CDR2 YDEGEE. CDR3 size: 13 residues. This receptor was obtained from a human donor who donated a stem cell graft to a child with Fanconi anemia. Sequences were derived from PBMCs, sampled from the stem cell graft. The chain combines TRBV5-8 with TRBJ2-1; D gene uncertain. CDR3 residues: CASSLDHYNEQFF. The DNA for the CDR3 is TGTGCCAGCAGCCTCGACCACTACAATGAGCAGTTCTTC.